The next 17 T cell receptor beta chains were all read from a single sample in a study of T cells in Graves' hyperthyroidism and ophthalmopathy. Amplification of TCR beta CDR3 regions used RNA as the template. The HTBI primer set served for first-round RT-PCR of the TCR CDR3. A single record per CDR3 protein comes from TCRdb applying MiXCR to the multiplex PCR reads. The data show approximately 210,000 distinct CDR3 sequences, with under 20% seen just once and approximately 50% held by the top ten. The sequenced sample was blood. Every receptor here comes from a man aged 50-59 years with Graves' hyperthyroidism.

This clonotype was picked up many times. The CDR3 protein is CASSLSGGTDTQYF. For the CDR3, the DNA is TGTGCCAGCAGCTTATCTGGCGGAACAGATACGCAGTATTTT. This chain joins TRBV11-2 and TRBJ2-3; D is unresolved. V was cut by 2 bases and J by 3 bases, with 9 bases left in between. The CDR3 loop spans 14 amino acids. CDR1 is SGHAT, CDR2 FQNNGV, per germline. The variable domain in full, completed from reference TRBV11-2 and TRBJ2-3, reads EAGVAQSPRYKIIEKRQSVAFWCNPISGHATLYWYQQILGQGPKLLIQFQNNGVVDDSQLPKDRFSAERLKGVDSTLKIQPAKLEDSAVYLCASSLSGGTDTQYFGPGTRLTVL.

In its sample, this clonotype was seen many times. The CDR3, as DNA: TGTGCCTGGAGTGTAGGGGGCGCCTACAATGAGCAGTTCTTC. It codes for CAWSVGGAYNEQFF. The V gene is TRBV30, the J gene TRBJ2-1; TRBD1 matches 7 bases. The ends lost 0 bases at V and 2 bases at J; junction bases unmatched: 1. This CDR3 has 14 residues. Germline V CDR1 and CDR2: GTSNPN, SVGIG (reference sequence).

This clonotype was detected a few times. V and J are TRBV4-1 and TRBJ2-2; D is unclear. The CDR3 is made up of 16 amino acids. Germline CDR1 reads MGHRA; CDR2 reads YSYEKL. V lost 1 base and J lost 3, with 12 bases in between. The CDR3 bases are TGCGCCAGCAGCCAAGGTGGTACCAGCTACACCGGGGAGCTGTTTTTT. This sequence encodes CASSQGGTSYTGELFF.

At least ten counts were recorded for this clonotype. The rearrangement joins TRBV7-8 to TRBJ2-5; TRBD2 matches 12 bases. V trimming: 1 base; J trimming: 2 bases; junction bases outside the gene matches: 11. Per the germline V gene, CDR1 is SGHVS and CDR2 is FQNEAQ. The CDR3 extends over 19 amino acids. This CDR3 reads CASSLDVRLAGAVQETQYF. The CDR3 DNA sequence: TGTGCCAGCAGCTTAGATGTTAGACTAGCGGGAGCGGTACAAGAGACCCAGTACTTC.

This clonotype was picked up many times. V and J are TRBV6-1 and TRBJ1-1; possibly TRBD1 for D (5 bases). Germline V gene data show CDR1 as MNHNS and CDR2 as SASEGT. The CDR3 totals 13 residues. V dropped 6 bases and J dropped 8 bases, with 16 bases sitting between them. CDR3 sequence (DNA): TGTGCCAGCAGCGCGACAGCGCAAGGGGAAGCTTTCTTT. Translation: CASSATAQGEAFF.

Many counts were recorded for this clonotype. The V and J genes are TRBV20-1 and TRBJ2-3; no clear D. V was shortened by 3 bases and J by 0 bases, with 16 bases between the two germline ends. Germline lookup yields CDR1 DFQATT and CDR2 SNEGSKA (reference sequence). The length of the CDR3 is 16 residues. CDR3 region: CSASRRTVTSTDTQYF. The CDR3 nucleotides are TGCAGTGCTAGCCGCCGTACAGTTACTAGCACAGATACGCAGTATTTT.

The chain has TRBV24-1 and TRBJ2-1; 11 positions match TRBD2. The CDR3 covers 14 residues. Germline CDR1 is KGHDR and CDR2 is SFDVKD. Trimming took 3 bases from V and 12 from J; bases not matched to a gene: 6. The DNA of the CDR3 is TGTGCCACCAGTGATCCCGGGACTAGCGGTCCGCAGTTCTTC. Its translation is CATSDPGTSGPQFF.

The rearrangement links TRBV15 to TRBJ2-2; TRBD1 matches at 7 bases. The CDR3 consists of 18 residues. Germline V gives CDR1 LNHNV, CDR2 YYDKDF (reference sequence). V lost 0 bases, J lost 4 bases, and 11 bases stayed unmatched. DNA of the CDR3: TGTGCCACCAGCAGAGATCCGCTGAGGGCAGGGGGCACCGGGGAGCTGTTTTTT. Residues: CATSRDPLRAGGTGELFF. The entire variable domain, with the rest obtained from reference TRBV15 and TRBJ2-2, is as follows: DAMVIQNPRYQVTQFGKPVTLSCSQTLNHNVMYWYQQKSSQAPKLLFHYYDKDFNNEADTPDNFQSRRPNTSFCFLDIRSPGLGDTAMYLCATSRDPLRAGGTGELFFGEGSRLTVL.

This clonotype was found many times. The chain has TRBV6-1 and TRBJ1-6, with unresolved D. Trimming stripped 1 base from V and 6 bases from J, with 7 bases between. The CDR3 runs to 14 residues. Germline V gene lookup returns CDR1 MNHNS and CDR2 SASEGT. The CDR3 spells CASSEGAVNSPLHF. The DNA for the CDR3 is TGTGCCAGCAGTGAAGGGGCAGTTAATTCACCCCTCCACTTT.

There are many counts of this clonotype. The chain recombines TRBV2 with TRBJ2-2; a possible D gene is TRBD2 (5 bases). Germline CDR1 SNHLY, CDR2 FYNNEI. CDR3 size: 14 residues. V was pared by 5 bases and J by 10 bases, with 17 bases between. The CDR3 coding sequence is TGTGCCAGCAGTAAAGAGGGCCTCCCGGAGGAGCTGTTTTTT. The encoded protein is CASSKEGLPEELFF.

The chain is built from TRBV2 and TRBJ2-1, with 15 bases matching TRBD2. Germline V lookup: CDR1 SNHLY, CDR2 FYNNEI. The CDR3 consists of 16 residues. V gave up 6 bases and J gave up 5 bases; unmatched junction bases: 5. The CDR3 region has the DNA TGTGCCAGCAGCGGGGGACTAGCGGGAGGACACAATGAGCAGTTCTTC. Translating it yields CASSGGLAGGHNEQFF. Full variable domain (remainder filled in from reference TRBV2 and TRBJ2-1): EPEVTQTPSHQVTQMGQEVILRCVPISNHLYFYWYRQILGQKVEFLVSFYNNEISEKSEIFDDQFSVERPDGSNFTLKIRSTKLEDSAMYFCASSGGLAGGHNEQFFGPGTRLTVL.

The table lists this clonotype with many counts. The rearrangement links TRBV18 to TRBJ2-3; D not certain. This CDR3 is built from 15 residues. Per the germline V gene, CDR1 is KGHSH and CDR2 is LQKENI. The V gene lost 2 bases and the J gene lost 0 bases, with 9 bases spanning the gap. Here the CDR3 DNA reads TGTGCCAGCTCACCAGGCGCGCTTAGCACAGATACGCAGTATTTT. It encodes CASSPGALSTDTQYF.

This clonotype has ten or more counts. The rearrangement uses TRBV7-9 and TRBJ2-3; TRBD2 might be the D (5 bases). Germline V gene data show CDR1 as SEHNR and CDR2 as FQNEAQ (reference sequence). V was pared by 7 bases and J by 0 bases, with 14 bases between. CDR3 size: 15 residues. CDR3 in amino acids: CASTSRAASTDTQYF. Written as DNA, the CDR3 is TGTGCCAGCACTAGCCGGGCGGCTAGCACAGATACGCAGTATTTT.

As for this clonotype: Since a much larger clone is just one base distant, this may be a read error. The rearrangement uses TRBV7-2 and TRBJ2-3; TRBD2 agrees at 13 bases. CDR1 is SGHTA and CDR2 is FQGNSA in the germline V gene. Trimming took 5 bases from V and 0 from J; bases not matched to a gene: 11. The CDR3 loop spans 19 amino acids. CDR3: CASSRGLAGPSRSTDTQYF. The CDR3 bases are TGTGCCAGCAGCCGGGGACTAGCGGGACCTTCCCGAAGCACAGATACGCAGTATTTT.

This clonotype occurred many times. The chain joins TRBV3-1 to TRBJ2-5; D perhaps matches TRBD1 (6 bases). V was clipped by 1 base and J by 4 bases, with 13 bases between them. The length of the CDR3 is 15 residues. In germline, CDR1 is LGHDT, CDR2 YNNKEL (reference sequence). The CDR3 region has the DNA TGTGCCAGCAGCCAAGTGTGGGGACAAGTAGAGACCCAGTACTTC. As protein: CASSQVWGQVETQYF.

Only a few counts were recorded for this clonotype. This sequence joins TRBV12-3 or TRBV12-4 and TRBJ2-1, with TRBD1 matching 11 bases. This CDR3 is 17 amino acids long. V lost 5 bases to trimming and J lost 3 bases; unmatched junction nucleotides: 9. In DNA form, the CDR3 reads TGTGCCAGCAGTCCCAGGGACAGGGGGTTCGGCTACAATGAGCAGTTCTTC. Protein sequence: CASSPRDRGFGYNEQFF.

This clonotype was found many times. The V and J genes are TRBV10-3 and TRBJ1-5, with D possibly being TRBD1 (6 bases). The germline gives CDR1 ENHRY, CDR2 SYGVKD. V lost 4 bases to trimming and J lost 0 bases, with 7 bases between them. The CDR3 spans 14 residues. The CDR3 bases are TGTGCCATCAGTGCAGGGGATAGCAATCAGCCCCAGCATTTT. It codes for CAISAGDSNQPQHF.